The T cell receptor (beta chain) described here comes from a study of T cell changes during pregnancy in multiple sclerosis. This CDR3 is 14 amino acids long. J gave up 6 bases and V 5 bases, and 3 bases lay outside the gene matches. Germline values: CDR1 SGHTA, CDR2 FQGNSA. The protocol was immunoSEQ multiplex PCR, while the TCRdb copy is restricted to in-frame clones and leaves out a portion. The sample has more than 35,000 clones; 85% to 95% are singletons. This sample comprised CD4+ T cells from peripheral blood mononuclear cells, obtained in the third trimester of pregnancy. The sequence came from a female donor in good health, enrolled as a control in a pregnancy study. The rearrangement uses TRBV7-2 and TRBJ2-3; 12 bases align to TRBD2. The CDR3 is CASSAGTSGDTQYF. DNA for the CDR3: TGTGCCAGCAGCGCCGGGACTAGCGGGGATACGCAGTATTTT.